This TCR beta chain was recorded in a study of early T cells in non-severe SARS-CoV-2 infection. Using its own MiXCR run on the 5' RACE reads, TCRdb lists one record per CDR3 protein. The sample gives tens of thousands of distinct CDR3 sequences, under 15% of which show up once; around 1.3% is in the top ten. Germline CDR1 and CDR2: DFQATT and SNEGSKA (reference sequence). CDR3 length: 21 amino acids. V shed 0 bases and J shed 1 base, with 28 bases lying between them. Sequences were obtained from whole blood. The TCR was taken from an adult who was a healthcare worker with PCR-confirmed SARS-CoV-2 infection or an uninfected control (not recorded which). The chain uses TRBV20-1 and TRBJ2-1, with D possibly being TRBD2 (7 bases). In DNA form, the CDR3 reads TGCAGTGCTAGAGATCGGCCGGGGGCTAGCGGATTCCTGGCATCCTACAATGAGCAGTTCTTC. Encoded protein: CSARDRPGASGFLASYNEQFF.